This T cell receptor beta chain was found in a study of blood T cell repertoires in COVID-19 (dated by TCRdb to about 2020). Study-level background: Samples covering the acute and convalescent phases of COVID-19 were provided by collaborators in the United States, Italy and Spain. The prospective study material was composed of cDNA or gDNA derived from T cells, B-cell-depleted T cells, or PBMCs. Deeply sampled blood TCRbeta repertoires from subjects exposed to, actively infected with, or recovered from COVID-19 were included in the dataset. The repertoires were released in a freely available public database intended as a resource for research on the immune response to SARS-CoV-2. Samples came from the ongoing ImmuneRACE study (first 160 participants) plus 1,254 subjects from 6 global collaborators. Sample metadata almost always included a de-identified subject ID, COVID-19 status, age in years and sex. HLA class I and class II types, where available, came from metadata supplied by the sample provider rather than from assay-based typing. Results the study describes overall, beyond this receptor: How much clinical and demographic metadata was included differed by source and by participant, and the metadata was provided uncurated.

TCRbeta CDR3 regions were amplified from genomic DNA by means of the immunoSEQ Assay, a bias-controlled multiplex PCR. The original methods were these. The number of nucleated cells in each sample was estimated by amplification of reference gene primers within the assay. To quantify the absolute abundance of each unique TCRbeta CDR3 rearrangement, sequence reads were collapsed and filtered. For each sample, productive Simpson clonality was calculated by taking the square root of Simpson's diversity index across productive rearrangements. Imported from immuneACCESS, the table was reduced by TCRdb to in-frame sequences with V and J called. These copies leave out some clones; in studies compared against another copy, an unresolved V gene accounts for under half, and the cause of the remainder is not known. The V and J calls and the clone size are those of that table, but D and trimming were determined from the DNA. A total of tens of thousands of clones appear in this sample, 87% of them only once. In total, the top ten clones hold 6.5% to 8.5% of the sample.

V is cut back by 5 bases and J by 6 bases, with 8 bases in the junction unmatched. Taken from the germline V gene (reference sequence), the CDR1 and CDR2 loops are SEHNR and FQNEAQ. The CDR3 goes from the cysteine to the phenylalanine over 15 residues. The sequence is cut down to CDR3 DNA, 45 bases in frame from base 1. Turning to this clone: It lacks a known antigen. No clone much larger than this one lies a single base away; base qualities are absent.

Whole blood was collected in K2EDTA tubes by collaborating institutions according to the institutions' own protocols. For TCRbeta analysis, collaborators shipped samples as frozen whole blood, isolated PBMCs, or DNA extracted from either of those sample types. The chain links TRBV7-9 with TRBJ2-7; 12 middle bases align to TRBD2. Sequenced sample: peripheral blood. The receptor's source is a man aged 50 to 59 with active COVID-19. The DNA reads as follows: TGTGCCAGCAGCCAATCTAGCGGGAGGGACGGCGAGCAGTACTTC. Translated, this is CASSQSSGRDGEQYF.